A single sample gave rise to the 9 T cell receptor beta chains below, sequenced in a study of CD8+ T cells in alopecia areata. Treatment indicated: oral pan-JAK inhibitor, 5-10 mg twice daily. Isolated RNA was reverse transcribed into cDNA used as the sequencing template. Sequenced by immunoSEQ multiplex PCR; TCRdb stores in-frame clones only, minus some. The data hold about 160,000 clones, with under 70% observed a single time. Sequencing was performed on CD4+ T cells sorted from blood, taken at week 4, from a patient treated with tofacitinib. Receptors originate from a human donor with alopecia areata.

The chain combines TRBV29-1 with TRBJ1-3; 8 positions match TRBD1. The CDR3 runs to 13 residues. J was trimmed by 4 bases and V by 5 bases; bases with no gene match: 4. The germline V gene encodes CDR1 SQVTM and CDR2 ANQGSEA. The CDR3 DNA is TGCAGCGTTTGGACAGGGTCCGGAAACACCATATATTTT. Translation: CSVWTGSGNTIYF.

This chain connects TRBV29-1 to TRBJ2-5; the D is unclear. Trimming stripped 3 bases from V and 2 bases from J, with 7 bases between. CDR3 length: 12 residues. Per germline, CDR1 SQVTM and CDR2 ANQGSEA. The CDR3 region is CSVEVQQETQYF. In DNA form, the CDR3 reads TGCAGCGTTGAGGTCCAGCAAGAGACCCAGTACTTC. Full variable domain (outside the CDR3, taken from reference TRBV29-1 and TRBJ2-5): SAVISQKPSRDICQRGTSLTIQCQVDSQVTMMFWYRQQPGQSLTLIATANQGSEATYESGFVIDKFPISRPNLTFSTLTVSNMSPEDSSIYLCSVEVQQETQYFGPGTRLLVL.

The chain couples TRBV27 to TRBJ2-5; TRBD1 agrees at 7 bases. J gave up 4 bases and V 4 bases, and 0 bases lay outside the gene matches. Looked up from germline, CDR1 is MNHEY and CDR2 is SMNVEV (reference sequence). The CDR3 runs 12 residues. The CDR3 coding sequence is TGTGCCAGCAGTTACAGGGGAGAGACCCAGTACTTC. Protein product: CASSYRGETQYF.

This chain's CDR3 is CSVEGVGLDTQYF. Here the CDR3 DNA reads TGCAGCGTTGAGGGGGTTGGTTTGGATACGCAGTATTTT. This chain connects TRBV29-1 to TRBJ2-3; D is tentatively TRBD1 or TRBD2 (5 bases each). From germline, CDR1 is SQVTM and CDR2 ANQGSEA. This CDR3 region has 13 residues. Deletions cut 3 bases from V and 6 bases from J, with 13 bases between.

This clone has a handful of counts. CDR3 DNA sequence: TGCGCCAGCAGCGGCGGACAGCTCAATGAAAAACTGTTTTTT. This sequence encodes CASSGGQLNEKLFF. V usage is TRBV5-1 and J usage is TRBJ1-4, with a tentative D call TRBD1 (6 bases). Trimming pared 4 bases from V and 5 bases from J, leaving 12 bases between. Germline V lookup: CDR1 SGHRS, CDR2 YFSETQ. The CDR3 consists of 14 residues.

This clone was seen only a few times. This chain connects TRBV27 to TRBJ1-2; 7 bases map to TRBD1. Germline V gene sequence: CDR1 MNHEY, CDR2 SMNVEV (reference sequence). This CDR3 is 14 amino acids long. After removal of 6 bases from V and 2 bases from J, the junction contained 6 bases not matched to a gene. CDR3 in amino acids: CASSRDSFNYGYTF. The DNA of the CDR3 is TGTGCCAGCAGCAGGGACAGTTTCAACTATGGCTACACCTTC.

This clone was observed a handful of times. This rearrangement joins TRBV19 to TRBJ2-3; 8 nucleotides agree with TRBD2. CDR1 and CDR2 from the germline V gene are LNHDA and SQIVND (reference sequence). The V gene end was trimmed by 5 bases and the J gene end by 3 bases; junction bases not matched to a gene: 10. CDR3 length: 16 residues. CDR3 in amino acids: CASSLRRGARTDTQYF. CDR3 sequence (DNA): TGTGCCAGTAGTCTCCGGCGGGGGGCTCGGACAGATACGCAGTATTTT.

The CDR3 coding sequence is TGTGCCAGCAGTGAAGCGTGGAGGCATCTGAACACCGGGGAGCTGTTTTTT. Its protein product is CASSEAWRHLNTGELFF. The genes are TRBV2 and TRBJ2-2, with a possible D match to TRBD2 (5 bases). V lost 0 bases and J 1 base, leaving 12 bases between the germline ends. The CDR3 loop spans 17 amino acids. Germline-derived CDR1 and CDR2 are SNHLY and FYNNEI.

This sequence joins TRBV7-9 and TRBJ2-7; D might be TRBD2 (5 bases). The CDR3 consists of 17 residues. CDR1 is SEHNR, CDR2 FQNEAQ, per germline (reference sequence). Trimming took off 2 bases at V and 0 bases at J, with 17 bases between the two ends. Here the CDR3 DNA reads TGTGCCAGCAGCTTACTATCGTGGAGGCACAGCTCCTACGAGCAGTACTTC. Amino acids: CASSLLSWRHSSYEQYF. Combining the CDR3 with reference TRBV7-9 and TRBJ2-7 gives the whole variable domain DTGVSQNPRHKITKRGQNVTFRCDPISEHNRLYWYRQTLGQGPEFLTYFQNEAQLEKSRLLSDRFSAERPKGSFSTLEIQRTEQGDSAMYLCASSLLSWRHSSYEQYFGPGTRLTVT.